These T cell receptor beta chains were read from a single sample in a study of CD8 T cells in ankylosing spondylitis. TCRdb independently ran MiXCR on the 5' RACE reads; one entry per CDR3 protein. The sample holds 750,000 to 850,000 distinct CDR3 sequences, about an eighth seen once. Sequenced sample: blood, either unsorted or a sorted T cell fraction (not recorded which). These TCRs come from a male donor with ankylosing spondylitis. Both conserved end residues are part of each CDR3. D genes are given only for firm matches. Size is stated for part of the rows, as once, few or many counts, or as a class when the clone is expanded.

>TRBJ2-4|TRBV5-1|.|.
TGCGCCAGCAGCTTCTCTCCAGGGGGGGTTAAAAACATTCAGTACTTC
CASSFSPGGVKNIQYF
>TRBJ2-7|TRBV5-1|.|.
TGCGCCAGCAGCGGTGTATTGCAAGGCTACGAGCAGTACTTC
CASSGVLQGYEQYF
>TRBJ1-4|TRBV7-2|TRBD1|many
TGTGCCAGCAGCTCGACAGGGAGGGAAAAACTGTTTTTT
CASSSTGREKLFF
>TRBJ1-2|TRBV20-1|TRBD1|few
TGCAGTGCAGGTGCCGGACAGGGGATCTATGGCTACACCTTC
CSAGAGQGIYGYTF
>TRBJ2-6|TRBV4-3|.|few
TGCGCCAGCAGTGGTCATCCTGGGGCCAACGTCCTGACTTTC
CASSGHPGANVLTF
>TRBJ2-1|TRBV28|TRBD1|few
TGTGCCACGAAACCCCTCGACAGGGGGCTTGGAAATTACAATGAGCAGTTCTTC
CATKPLDRGLGNYNEQFF
>TRBJ2-7|TRBV6-1|TRBD1|.
TGTGCCAGCAATAGACAGGGGGCCCACGAGCAGTACTTC
CASNRQGAHEQYF
>TRBJ1-4|TRBV12-3/TRBV12-4|TRBD1|many
TGTGCCAGCAGACCTGACAGGGGACCTAATGAAAAACTGTTTTTT
CASRPDRGPNEKLFF
>TRBJ1-4|TRBV5-5|.|many
TGTGCCAGCAGCATAGGGACAACGCGCGAAAAACTGTTTTTT
CASSIGTTREKLFF
>TRBJ2-1|TRBV4-2|TRBD2|many
TGTGCCAGCAGCCAAGGGGTAGCGGGCTATGAGCAGTTCTTC
CASSQGVAGYEQFF
>TRBJ2-1|TRBV30|.|few
TGTGCCTGGAGTGTAGGTCGGGGGACATACAATGAGCAGTTCTTC
CAWSVGRGTYNEQFF
>TRBJ2-4|TRBV5-1|.|.
TGCGCCAGCAGCTTGGAAGGCAGAAAACAGTACTTC
CASSLEGRKQYF
>TRBJ1-1|TRBV5-1|.|few
TGCGCCAGCACCCTGATGGGAGACACTGAAGCTTTCTTT
CASTLMGDTEAFF
>TRBJ2-5|TRBV5-1|.|few
TGCGCCAGCAGCTTGGCGGGACGAGGGATCCAAGAGACCCAGTACTTC
CASSLAGRGIQETQYF
>TRBJ2-4|TRBV29-1|.|many
TGCAGCGTTGAGGGGAATATAGGCGACATTCAGTACTTC
CSVEGNIGDIQYF
>TRBJ2-7|TRBV7-2|TRBD2|few
TGTGCCAGCAGCGTTGCTCACGGCGGGGGGTCCTACGAGCAGTACTTC
CASSVAHGGGSYEQYF
>TRBJ2-7|TRBV10-3|TRBD1|few
TGTGCCAGCGGTACAGGGGGAATAGGCTACGAGCAGTACTTC
CASGTGGIGYEQYF
>TRBJ2-5|TRBV29-1|TRBD2|.
TGCAGCGTGGGGCTAGCGGGAAAAAGGACCCAGTACTTC
CSVGLAGKRTQYF